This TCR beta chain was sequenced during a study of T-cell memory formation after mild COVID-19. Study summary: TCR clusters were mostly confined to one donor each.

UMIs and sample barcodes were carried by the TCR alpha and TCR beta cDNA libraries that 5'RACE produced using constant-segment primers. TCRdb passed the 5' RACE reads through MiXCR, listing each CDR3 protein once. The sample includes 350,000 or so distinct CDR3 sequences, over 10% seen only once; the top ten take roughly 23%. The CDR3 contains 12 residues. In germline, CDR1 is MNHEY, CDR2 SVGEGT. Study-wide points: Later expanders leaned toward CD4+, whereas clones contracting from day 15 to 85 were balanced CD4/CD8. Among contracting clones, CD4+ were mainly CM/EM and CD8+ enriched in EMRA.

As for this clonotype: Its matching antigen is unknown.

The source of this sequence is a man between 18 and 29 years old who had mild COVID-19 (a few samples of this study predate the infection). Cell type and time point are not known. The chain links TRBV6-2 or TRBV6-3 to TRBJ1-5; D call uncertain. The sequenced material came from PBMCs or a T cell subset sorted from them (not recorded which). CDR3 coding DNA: TGTGACATCTCTGACGGGTATCAGCCCCAGCATTTT. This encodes CDISDGYQPQHF.